These 20 T cell receptor beta chains originate from one sample sequenced in a study of shared clonotypes between healthy human individuals. Assay: immunoSEQ multiplex PCR; the TCRdb copy retains only in-frame clones and omits some. The sample shows 1.5 million to 2.5 million clones, about 94% of them seen only once. Terminally differentiated effector memory CD45RA+ cells were excluded by CCR7 positive selection of CD45RO-negative cells. Material for sequencing was naive CD8+ T cells sorted from blood. The receptors originated from a man between 18 and 35 years old in good health.

This clone was seen once. The rearrangement uses TRBV28 and TRBJ1-3; the D is unclear. Deletions cut 3 bases from V and 2 bases from J, with 8 bases between. Germline V CDR1 and CDR2: MDHEN, SYDVKM. There are 14 residues in the CDR3. This chain's CDR3 is CASSFGRAGNTIYF. The CDR3 coding sequence is TGTGCCAGCAGTTTTGGGAGGGCTGGAAACACCATATATTTT.

This clone was picked up a small number of times. The V call is TRBV6-5, the J call TRBJ1-1, with no clear D. The ends were cut back, 3 bases at V and 1 base at J, with 9 bases in the middle. The CDR3 has 14 residues. Looked up from germline, CDR1 is MNHEY and CDR2 is SVGAGI. The CDR3 sequence: CASSYVESNTEAFF. For the CDR3, the DNA is TGTGCCAGCAGTTATGTGGAGTCGAACACTGAAGCTTTCTTT.

The V gene is TRBV7-9, the J gene TRBJ2-7; 13 bases are shared with TRBD2. The CDR3 extends over 17 amino acids. The V segment lost 5 bases and the J segment 2 bases; nucleotides outside the gene matches: 9. Germline assignment: CDR1 SEHNR and CDR2 FQNEAQ (reference sequence). Here the CDR3 DNA reads TGTGCCAGCAGCGACGGGACTAGCGGGGAGAAACCCTACGAGCAGTACTTC. Its protein is CASSDGTSGEKPYEQYF.

V gene TRBV7-6 combines with J gene TRBJ2-2; D assignment may be TRBD1 or TRBD2 (5 bases each). This CDR3 is built from 14 residues. Germline values: CDR1 SGHVS, CDR2 FNYEAQ. V was clipped by 3 bases and J by 2 bases, with 7 bases between them. Here the CDR3 reads CASSFGTNTGELFF. As DNA, the CDR3 is TGTGCCAGCAGCTTTGGGACCAACACCGGGGAGCTGTTTTTT.

The genes are TRBV9 and TRBJ2-7; D is perhaps TRBD1 or TRBD2 (7 bases each). There are 14 residues in the CDR3. Germline CDR1 reads SGDLS; CDR2 reads YYNGEE. V lost 3 bases and J 6 bases, leaving 16 bases between the germline ends. The chain's CDR3 is CASSEGRGGPEQYF. The CDR3 bases are TGTGCCAGCAGCGAGGGCAGGGGGGGACCCGAGCAGTACTTC.

The chain links TRBV4-1 to TRBJ2-2; TRBD2 aligns across 13 bases. This CDR3 spans 15 amino acids. The V gene end was trimmed by 4 bases and the J gene end by 5 bases; junction bases not matched to a gene: 1. CDR1 and CDR2 from the germline V gene are MGHRA and YSYEKL. CDR3 loop: CASSPTSGRTGELFF. CDR3 nucleotides: TGCGCCAGCAGCCCGACTAGCGGGAGGACCGGGGAGCTGTTTTTT.

The chain uses TRBV28 and TRBJ1-1; 9 nucleotides align to TRBD1. CDR1 and CDR2 (germline): MDHEN, SYDVKM. Trimming at V came to 6 bases and at J to 7 bases, leaving 12 bases not matched to a gene. The CDR3 runs to 15 residues. As DNA, the CDR3 is TGTGCCAGCAGCTCTATCAGGACAGGGGAAAATGAAGCTTTCTTT. This gives the protein CASSSIRTGENEAFF.

The rearrangement links TRBV11-2 to TRBJ2-3; no clear D gene. The germline V and J ends were trimmed by 5 bases and 0 bases, with 12 bases remaining between them. The CDR3 length is 15 residues. Per the germline V gene, CDR1 is SGHAT and CDR2 is FQNNGV. The CDR3 coding sequence is TGTGCCAGCAGCCCCATGGCGTCTAGCACAGATACGCAGTATTTT. Translation gives CASSPMASSTDTQYF. Variable domain in full (rest from reference TRBV11-2 and TRBJ2-3): EAGVAQSPRYKIIEKRQSVAFWCNPISGHATLYWYQQILGQGPKLLIQFQNNGVVDDSQLPKDRFSAERLKGVDSTLKIQPAKLEDSAVYLCASSPMASSTDTQYFGPGTRLTVL.

V is TRBV27 and J is TRBJ2-1; D not certain. Deletions cut 2 bases from V and 0 bases from J, with 11 bases between. This CDR3 comprises 16 residues. Per the germline V gene, CDR1 is MNHEY and CDR2 is SMNVEV (reference sequence). The CDR3 here is CASSLEPRSSYNEQFF. The CDR3 DNA reads TGTGCCAGCAGTTTAGAACCCAGGAGCTCCTACAATGAGCAGTTCTTC.

This sequence joins TRBV7-9 and TRBJ2-6; D not certain. Germline-derived CDR1 and CDR2 are SEHNR and FQNEAQ (reference sequence). This CDR3 has 17 residues. V lost 1 base and J lost 2, with 12 bases in between. CDR3 nucleotides: TGTGCCAGCAGCTTAGGACTCTGGGGTACTGGGGCCAACGTCCTGACTTTC. Encoded protein: CASSLGLWGTGANVLTF. The variable domain in full, completed from reference TRBV7-9 and TRBJ2-6, reads DTGVSQNPRHKITKRGQNVTFRCDPISEHNRLYWYRQTLGQGPEFLTYFQNEAQLEKSRLLSDRFSAERPKGSFSTLEIQRTEQGDSAMYLCASSLGLWGTGANVLTFGAGSRLTVL.

The chain couples TRBV18 to TRBJ2-1; TRBD2 matches 13 bases. CDR1 KGHSH and CDR2 LQKENI come from the germline V gene. The CDR3 is made up of 16 amino acids. J lost 8 bases, V lost 3 bases, and 7 bases had no gene match. The CDR3 DNA reads TGTGCCAGCTCACCCCGGACTAGCGGGAGTATCGATGAGCAGTTCTTC. This gives the protein CASSPRTSGSIDEQFF.

The CDR3: CAWIDPPNTEAFF. The CDR3 DNA is TGTGCCTGGATTGACCCACCGAACACTGAAGCTTTCTTT. The gene calls are TRBV30 and TRBJ1-1, with D unresolved. Germline V gene lookup returns CDR1 GTSNPN and CDR2 SVGIG (reference sequence). This CDR3 is 13 amino acids long. The V and J ends lost 4 bases and 1 base respectively, with 10 bases between them.

This chain links TRBV5-4 with TRBJ2-2, with 15 bases fitting TRBD2. The V and J ends lost 2 bases and 6 bases, in that order; junction bases with no gene match: 2. The CDR3 is 16 residues long. CDR1 SGHNT and CDR2 YYREEE come from the germline V gene (reference sequence). The CDR3 sequence: CASSFGTSGRSGELFF. CDR3 DNA sequence: TGTGCCAGCAGCTTCGGGACTAGCGGGAGGTCCGGGGAGCTGTTTTTT.

The V gene is TRBV30, the J gene TRBJ2-7; D is possibly TRBD1 or TRBD2 (5 bases each). CDR3 length: 15 residues. The germline V gene has CDR1 GTSNPN and CDR2 SVGIG (reference sequence). V shed 5 bases and J shed 2 bases, with 19 bases lying between them. The CDR3 loop reads CAWEGRRQSPYEQYF. As DNA, the CDR3 is TGTGCCTGGGAAGGGAGAAGACAGAGCCCCTACGAGCAGTACTTC.

This clone has more than one count but fewer than ten. In DNA, the CDR3 is TGTGCCAGCAGTTTTCAGGGGGGAACCTACGAGCAGTACTTC. Amino acid sequence: CASSFQGGTYEQYF. The V call is TRBV28, the J call TRBJ2-7; TRBD1 is a possible D gene (7 bases). Germline V lookup: CDR1 MDHEN, CDR2 SYDVKM. This CDR3 contains 14 residues. V was pared by 3 bases and J by 2 bases, with 11 bases between.

A note on this clone: This specimen includes other DNA sequences encoding the same CDR3. The rearrangement joins TRBV27 to TRBJ2-7, with D perhaps matching TRBD1 (5 bases). Germline assignment: CDR1 MNHEY and CDR2 SMNVEV (reference sequence). This CDR3 has 16 residues. V lost 5 bases, J lost 0 bases, and 17 bases lay in between. The CDR3 DNA reads TGTGCCAGCAGTCCGTCTAGGGGCGAGAGCTCCTACGAGCAGTACTTC. It specifies CASSPSRGESSYEQYF.

This clone was picked up one time. The chain employs TRBV11-2 and TRBJ2-7; weak D call: TRBD1 (6 bases). This CDR3 contains 15 residues. V lost 5 bases to trimming and J lost 3 bases, with 17 bases between them. CDR1 SGHAT and CDR2 FQNNGV come from the germline V gene. The CDR3 is CASSMLGQGLYEQYF. CDR3 sequence (DNA): TGTGCCAGCAGCATGCTGGGACAAGGGCTCTACGAGCAGTACTTC.

The chain carries TRBV7-9 and TRBJ2-7; D perhaps matches TRBD2 (7 bases). The CDR3 is 16 residues long. Germline V gene lookup returns CDR1 SEHNR and CDR2 FQNEAQ (reference sequence). Trimming removed 5 bases from V and 6 bases from J, with 23 bases in between. The CDR3 region has the DNA TGTGCCAGCAGCACGCCTTACGGGGCAGGGGAGGGCGAGCAGTACTTC. Encoded protein: CASSTPYGAGEGEQYF.

V is TRBV28 and J is TRBJ1-1; 7 positions agree with TRBD1. Germline V lookup: CDR1 MDHEN, CDR2 SYDVKM. The CDR3 totals 15 residues. The ends lost 5 bases at V and 5 bases at J; junction bases unmatched: 11. The CDR3 nucleotides are TGTGCCAGCAGTCTACCGGCAGGGGGAAGGACTGAAGCTTTCTTT. Translation: CASSLPAGGRTEAFF.

This chain uses TRBV29-1 with TRBJ2-1, with D unresolved. CDR1 SQVTM and CDR2 ANQGSEA come from the germline V gene. Trimming took off 3 bases at V and 1 base at J, with 7 bases between the two ends. This CDR3 is 13 amino acids long. The CDR3 DNA reads TGCAGCGTTGATAGGGTTTCCTACAATGAGCAGTTCTTC. Translated: CSVDRVSYNEQFF.